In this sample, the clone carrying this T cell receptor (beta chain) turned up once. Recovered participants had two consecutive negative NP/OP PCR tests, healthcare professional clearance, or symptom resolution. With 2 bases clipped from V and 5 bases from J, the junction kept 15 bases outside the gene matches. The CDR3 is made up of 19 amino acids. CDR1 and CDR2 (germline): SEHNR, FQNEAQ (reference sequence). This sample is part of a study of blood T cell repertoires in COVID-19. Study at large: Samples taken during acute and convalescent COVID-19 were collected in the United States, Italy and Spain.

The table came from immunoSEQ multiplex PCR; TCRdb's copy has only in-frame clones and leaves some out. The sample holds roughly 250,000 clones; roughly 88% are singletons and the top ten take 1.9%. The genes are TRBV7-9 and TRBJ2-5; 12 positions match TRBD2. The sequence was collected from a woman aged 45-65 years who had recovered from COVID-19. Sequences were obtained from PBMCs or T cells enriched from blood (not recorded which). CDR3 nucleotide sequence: TGTGCCAGCAGCTTATTTCGACCGACTAGCGGGAGTCTCCAGGAGACCCAGTACTTC. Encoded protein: CASSLFRPTSGSLQETQYF.